Below are 27 T cell receptor beta chains sequenced from a single sample in a study of memory CD4+ T cells and cytomegalovirus serostatus. Libraries were prepared by immunoSEQ multiplex PCR; TCRdb keeps only in-frame clonotypes and omits some of them. The sample lists about 40,000 clones; 60% to 85% were seen once. The sort gate was single viable CD3+CD4+CD8-CD45RO+ cells for memory CD4+ T cells. The sequenced sample consisted of memory CD4+ T cells from blood. Receptors were obtained from an adult in good health and CMV-seronegative.

The chain combines TRBV2 with TRBJ1-1, with 7 bases lining up with TRBD1. Germline-derived CDR1 and CDR2 are SNHLY and FYNNEI. This CDR3 region has 18 residues. The trim removed 2 bases at V and 0 bases at J, leaving 12 bases unmatched. In DNA form, the CDR3 reads TGTGCCAGCAGTGAATCTACATCGACAGGGTATATGAACACTGAAGCTTTCTTT. Translating it yields CASSESTSTGYMNTEAFF. Combining the CDR3 with reference TRBV2 and TRBJ1-1 gives the whole variable domain EPEVTQTPSHQVTQMGQEVILRCVPISNHLYFYWYRQILGQKVEFLVSFYNNEISEKSEIFDDQFSVERPDGSNFTLKIRSTKLEDSAMYFCASSESTSTGYMNTEAFFGQGTRLTVV.

This clone was counted a single time. As DNA, the CDR3 is TGTGCCAGCTCACCATCAGCCTTGAACACTGAAGCTTTCTTT. It is translated as CASSPSALNTEAFF. The chain combines TRBV18 with TRBJ1-1, with D uncertain. V was pared by 2 bases and J by 0 bases, with 7 bases between. The CDR3 runs 14 residues. Germline V gene lookup returns CDR1 KGHSH and CDR2 LQKENI.

This clone is deemed medium-sized. This chain joins TRBV9 and TRBJ1-1; D ambiguous. V lost 0 bases, J lost 5 bases, and 11 bases lay in between. Germline V gene lookup returns CDR1 SGDLS and CDR2 YYNGEE. This CDR3 has 14 residues. The CDR3 DNA follows: TGTGCCAGCAGCGTAGGGTCGGGAACGACTGAAGCTTTCTTT. This codes for CASSVGSGTTEAFF. Together with reference TRBV9 and TRBJ1-1, the CDR3 gives the full variable domain: DSGVTQTPKHLITATGQRVTLRCSPRSGDLSVYWYQQSLDQGLQFLIQYYNGEERAKGNILERFSAQQFPDLHSELNLSSLELGDSALYFCASSVGSGTTEAFFGQGTRLTVV.

The count of this clone is one. The V gene is TRBV14, the J gene TRBJ2-7; D uncertain. This CDR3 has 14 residues. Germline loops: CDR1 SGHDN, CDR2 FVKESK. V was cut by 2 bases and J by 2 bases, with 10 bases left in between. DNA of the CDR3: TGTGCCAGCAGCCAAAATGTCGGCCCCTACGAGCAGTACTTC. As protein: CASSQNVGPYEQYF.

The J gene is TRBJ2-7, the V gene TRBV15; 8 bases are a match to TRBD1. The CDR3 runs to 15 residues. Germline V gene sequence: CDR1 LNHNV, CDR2 YYDKDF (reference sequence). The junction had 4 bases not matched to a gene; V was cut back by 1 base and J by 2 bases. The chain's CDR3 is CATSRGDRQAYEQYF. CDR3 DNA: TGTGCCACCAGCAGAGGGGACAGGCAGGCCTACGAGCAGTACTTC.

The chain joins TRBV5-1 to TRBJ2-1; D gene uncertain. The CDR3 spans 14 residues. The V gene lost 4 bases and the J gene lost 1 base, with 9 bases spanning the gap. CDR1 SGHRS and CDR2 YFSETQ come from the germline V gene. Written as DNA, the CDR3 is TGCGCCAGCAGCCGGAGTGAGTCCTACAATGAGCAGTTCTTC. This sequence encodes CASSRSESYNEQFF. Using reference TRBV5-1 and TRBJ2-1 for the parts outside the CDR3, the full variable domain is KAGVTQTPRYLIKTRGQQVTLSCSPISGHRSVSWYQQTPGQGLQFLFEYFSETQRNKGNFPGRFSGRQFSNSRSEMNVSTLELGDSALYLCASSRSESYNEQFFGPGTRLTVL.

The genes are TRBV25-1 and TRBJ1-3; D gene uncertain. V was pared by 2 bases and J by 0 bases, with 8 bases between. Germline loops: CDR1 MGHDK, CDR2 SYGVNS. The CDR3 consists of 15 residues. CDR3 nucleotides: TGTGCCAGCAGTGAAATGGGTCTCTCTGGAAACACCATATATTTT. Protein product: CASSEMGLSGNTIYF.

The chain joins TRBV6-1 to TRBJ1-6, with D uncertain. Trimming left V 7 bases short and J 0 bases short, with 10 bases between. This CDR3 is built from 15 residues. CDR1 is MNHNS and CDR2 is SASEGT in the germline V gene. CDR3 sequence: CASTHLGSYNSPLHF. The CDR3 DNA reads TGTGCCAGCACACACCTTGGCTCCTATAATTCACCCCTCCACTTT.

The V and J genes are TRBV7-2 and TRBJ2-7; no definite D call. CDR3 length: 14 residues. V was shortened by 6 bases and J by 6 bases, with 18 bases between the two germline ends. Germline V gene sequence: CDR1 SGHTA, CDR2 FQGNSA. CDR3 DNA sequence: TGTGCCAGCAGTATTATTAACGTCGGCGCCGAGCAGTACTTC. Its protein is CASSIINVGAEQYF. Combining the CDR3 with reference TRBV7-2 and TRBJ2-7 gives the whole variable domain GAGVSQSPSNKVTEKGKDVELRCDPISGHTALYWYRQSLGQGLEFLIYFQGNSAPDKSGLPSDRFSAERTGGSVSTLTIQRTQQEDSAVYLCASSIINVGAEQYFGPGTRLTVT.

V gene TRBV5-8 combines with J gene TRBJ1-2; TRBD1 agrees at 7 bases. Looked up from germline, CDR1 is SGHTS and CDR2 is YDEGEE. The CDR3 is 15 amino acids. Trimming at V came to 4 bases and at J to 4 bases, leaving 10 bases not matched to a gene. This CDR3 is CASSRRGQLIYGYTF. CDR3 coding DNA: TGTGCCAGCAGCCGCCGGGGACAGCTCATCTATGGCTACACCTTC.

The rearrangement uses TRBV28 and TRBJ2-7, with D perhaps matching TRBD1 (6 bases). V lost 4 bases and J 4 bases, leaving 8 bases between the germline ends. In germline, CDR1 is MDHEN, CDR2 SYDVKM. This CDR3 comprises 12 residues. For the CDR3, the DNA is TGTGCCAGCAGTTGGACAGCATACGAGCAGTACTTC. It codes for CASSWTAYEQYF.

The chain links TRBV9 to TRBJ1-3; TRBD1 matches 10 bases. The CDR3 sequence is 14 residues long. Germline-derived CDR1 and CDR2 are SGDLS and YYNGEE. The junction had 2 bases not matched to a gene; V was cut back by 4 bases and J by 4 bases. The CDR3 spells CASSQGQGGNTIYF. CDR3 nucleotides: TGTGCCAGCAGCCAGGGACAGGGGGGAAACACCATATATTTT. Looking up the rest from reference TRBV9 and TRBJ1-3 gives the full variable domain: DSGVTQTPKHLITATGQRVTLRCSPRSGDLSVYWYQQSLDQGLQFLIQYYNGEERAKGNILERFSAQQFPDLHSELNLSSLELGDSALYFCASSQGQGGNTIYFGEGSWLTVV.

This chain uses TRBV28 with TRBJ2-2; 10 positions agree with TRBD1. V shed 6 bases and J 2 bases; nucleotides not matched to a gene: 6. Germline V lookup: CDR1 MDHEN, CDR2 SYDVKM. There are 16 residues in the CDR3. This CDR3 is CASSGGQGVNTGELFF. CDR3 coding DNA: TGTGCCAGCAGCGGAGGACAGGGGGTTAACACCGGGGAGCTGTTTTTT.

The chain recombines TRBV4-2 with TRBJ1-2; D remains unclear. The germline gives CDR1 LGHNA, CDR2 YNFKEQ. With 7 bases removed from V and 8 bases from J, the gap between germline ends came to 14 bases. CDR3 size: 12 residues. The CDR3 here is CASTRSGGGYTF. In nucleotides, the CDR3 is TGTGCCAGCACCCGATCAGGCGGCGGCTACACCTTC.

The sample holds one count of this clone. The V and J genes are TRBV16 and TRBJ1-1; TRBD1 matches 7 bases. Trimming took 4 bases from V and 0 from J; bases not matched to a gene: 8. This CDR3 spans 16 amino acids. Per the germline V gene, CDR1 is KGHSY and CDR2 is FQNENV. The CDR3 DNA follows: TGTGCCAGCAGCCCTTACAGGGGTTTAATGAACACTGAAGCTTTCTTT. Protein: CASSPYRGLMNTEAFF.

The rearrangement uses TRBV2 and TRBJ2-5; weak D call: TRBD2 (7 bases). The V end was cut by 9 bases, the J end by 1 base, with 18 bases between. The CDR3 is 15 amino acids. Germline V lookup: CDR1 SNHLY, CDR2 FYNNEI. The CDR3 region is CASGAVRGAQETQYF. The CDR3 nucleotides are TGTGCCAGTGGGGCCGTACGGGGGGCCCAAGAGACCCAGTACTTC.

The rearrangement uses TRBV4-1 and TRBJ2-7; weak D call: TRBD2 (6 bases). The germline V gene has CDR1 MGHRA and CDR2 YSYEKL. This CDR3 spans 18 amino acids. V dropped 2 bases and J dropped 2 bases, with 22 bases sitting between them. CDR3 sequence: CASSQNNPRDSPTYEQYF. CDR3 DNA sequence: TGCGCCAGCAGCCAAAACAACCCCCGGGACTCTCCAACCTACGAGCAGTACTTC.

There are a few counts of this clone. The rearrangement joins TRBV27 to TRBJ1-6, with TRBD1 as a possible D gene (6 bases). The CDR3 covers 14 residues. Trimming cost V 5 bases and J 9 bases, with 14 bases left between them. CDR1 is MNHEY and CDR2 is SMNVEV in the germline V gene (reference sequence). As DNA, the CDR3 is TGTGCCAGCAGTCAGTTGGGGGCTGGTTCACCCCTCCACTTT. Protein: CASSQLGAGSPLHF.

The V and J genes are TRBV5-4 and TRBJ1-2; D call uncertain. This CDR3 is 11 amino acids long. CDR1 SGHNT and CDR2 YYREEE come from the germline V gene (reference sequence). Trimming stripped 3 bases from V and 8 bases from J, with 8 bases between. The CDR3 here is CASSSNRGYTF. CDR3 DNA: TGTGCCAGCAGCTCAAATAGGGGCTACACCTTC. Complete variable domain (other parts from reference TRBV5-4 and TRBJ1-2): ETGVTQSPTHLIKTRGQQVTLRCSSQSGHNTVSWYQQALGQGPQFIFQYYREEENGRGNFPPRFSGLQFPNYSSELNVNALELDDSALYLCASSSNRGYTFGSGTRLTVV.

This chain uses TRBV5-1 with TRBJ2-1; D remains ambiguous. Germline V lookup: CDR1 SGHRS, CDR2 YFSETQ. Deletions cut 0 bases from V and 6 bases from J, with 10 bases between. The CDR3 sequence is 14 residues long. The CDR3 protein is CASSLARGPNEQFF. The CDR3 DNA reads TGCGCCAGCAGCTTGGCCCGAGGACCCAATGAGCAGTTCTTC.

The gene calls are TRBV6-6 and TRBJ2-7, with no clear D. Germline V gene data show CDR1 as MNHNY and CDR2 as SVGAGI (reference sequence). The CDR3 has 13 amino acids. The ends were cut back, 5 bases at V and 2 bases at J, with 10 bases in the middle. This chain's CDR3 is CASSLMTTYEQYF. The CDR3 region has the DNA TGTGCCAGCAGTCTTATGACCACCTACGAGCAGTACTTC.

The chain uses TRBV19 and TRBJ2-1; D is perhaps TRBD2 (6 bases). V was trimmed by 4 bases and J by 3 bases, leaving 25 bases between them. There are 19 residues in the CDR3. Germline CDR1 LNHDA, CDR2 SQIVND (reference sequence). The DNA for the CDR3 is TGTGCCAGTAGTACCTCACCCCCTTGGAATAGCGGCGGCTACAATGAGCAGTTCTTC. The encoded protein is CASSTSPPWNSGGYNEQFF. The full variable domain, its missing parts supplied by reference TRBV19 and TRBJ2-1, is DGGITQSPKYLFRKEGQNVTLSCEQNLNHDAMYWYRQDPGQGLRLIYYSQIVNDFQKGDIAEGYSVSREKKESFPLTVTSAQKNPTAFYLCASSTSPPWNSGGYNEQFFGPGTRLTVL.

J is TRBJ1-2 and V is TRBV27, with 8 nucleotides matching TRBD1. From germline, CDR1 is MNHEY and CDR2 SMNVEV (reference sequence). V trimming: 6 bases; J trimming: 6 bases; junction bases outside the gene matches: 6. The CDR3 totals 13 residues. DNA of the CDR3: TGTGCCAGCAGAGAAGCGGACAGGGATGGCTACACCTTC. Translating it yields CASREADRDGYTF.

The chain uses TRBV7-2 and TRBJ2-3, with TRBD2 matching over 8 bases. The germline V gene encodes CDR1 SGHTA and CDR2 FQGNSA. The V segment lost 1 base and the J segment 0 bases; nucleotides outside the gene matches: 6. The CDR3 is 17 residues long. The CDR3 here is CASSLVAGIPSTDTQYF. In DNA form, the CDR3 reads TGTGCCAGCAGCTTAGTAGCGGGGATACCTAGCACAGATACGCAGTATTTT.

The chain employs TRBV4-1 and TRBJ1-1; D perhaps matches TRBD1 (5 bases). Trimming shortened V by 1 base and J by 1 base, and 13 bases separated the two germline ends. The CDR3 extends over 16 amino acids. CDR1 MGHRA and CDR2 YSYEKL come from the germline V gene. The CDR3 sequence: CASSQGGRAQNTEAFF. CDR3 bases: TGCGCCAGCAGCCAAGGGGGACGGGCCCAGAACACTGAAGCTTTCTTT.

This clone has only a few counts. The chain joins TRBV7-2 to TRBJ2-1; 11 bases match TRBD2. J gave up 5 bases and V 3 bases, and 3 bases lay outside the gene matches. Germline assignment: CDR1 SGHTA and CDR2 FQGNSA. The CDR3 sequence is 15 residues long. In DNA, the CDR3 is TGTGCCAGCAGCTTTAGCGGGGGGGCGAACAATGAGCAGTTCTTC. This translates into CASSFSGGANNEQFF.

The chain links TRBV5-1 to TRBJ1-6; no clear D. The V end was cut by 3 bases, the J end by 9 bases, with 10 bases between. The germline CDR1 and CDR2 sequences are SGHRS and YFSETQ. There are 13 residues in the CDR3. The CDR3 sequence: CASSSRGLSPLHF. The CDR3 DNA sequence: TGCGCCAGCAGCTCAAGAGGGCTTTCACCCCTCCACTTT.